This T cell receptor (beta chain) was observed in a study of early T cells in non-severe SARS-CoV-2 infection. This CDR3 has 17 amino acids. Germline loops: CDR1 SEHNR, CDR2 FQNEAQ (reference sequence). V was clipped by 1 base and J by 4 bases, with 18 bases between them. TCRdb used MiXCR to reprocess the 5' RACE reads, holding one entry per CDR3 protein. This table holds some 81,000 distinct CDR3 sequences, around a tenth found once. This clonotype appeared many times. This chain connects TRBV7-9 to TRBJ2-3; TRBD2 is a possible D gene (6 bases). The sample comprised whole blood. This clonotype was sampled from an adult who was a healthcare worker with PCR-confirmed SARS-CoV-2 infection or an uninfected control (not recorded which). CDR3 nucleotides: TGTGCCAGCAGCTTAGATCCCCTAGCGCAAACCTCAGATACGCAGTATTTT. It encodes CASSLDPLAQTSDTQYF.